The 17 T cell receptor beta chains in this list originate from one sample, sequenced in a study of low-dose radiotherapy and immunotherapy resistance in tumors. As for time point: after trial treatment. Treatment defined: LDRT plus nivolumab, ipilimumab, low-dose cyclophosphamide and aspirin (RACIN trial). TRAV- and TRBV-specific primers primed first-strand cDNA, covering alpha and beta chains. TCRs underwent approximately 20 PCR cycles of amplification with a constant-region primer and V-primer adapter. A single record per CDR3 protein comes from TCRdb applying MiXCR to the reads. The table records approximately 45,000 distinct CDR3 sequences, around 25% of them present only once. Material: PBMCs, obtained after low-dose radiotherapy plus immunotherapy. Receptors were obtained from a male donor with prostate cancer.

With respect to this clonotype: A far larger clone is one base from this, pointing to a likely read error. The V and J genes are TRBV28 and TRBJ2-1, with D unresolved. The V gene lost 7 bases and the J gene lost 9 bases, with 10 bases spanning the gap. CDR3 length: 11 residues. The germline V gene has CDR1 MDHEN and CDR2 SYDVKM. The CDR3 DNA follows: TGTGCCAGCACTGGGTCGGGTGAGCAGTTCTTC. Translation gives CASTGSGEQFF. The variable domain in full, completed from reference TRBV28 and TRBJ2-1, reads DVKVTQSSRYLVKRTGEKVFLECVQDMDHENMFWYRQDPGLGLRLIYFSYDVKMKEKGDIPEGYSVSREKKERFSLILESASTNQTSMYLCASTGSGEQFFGPGTRLTVL.

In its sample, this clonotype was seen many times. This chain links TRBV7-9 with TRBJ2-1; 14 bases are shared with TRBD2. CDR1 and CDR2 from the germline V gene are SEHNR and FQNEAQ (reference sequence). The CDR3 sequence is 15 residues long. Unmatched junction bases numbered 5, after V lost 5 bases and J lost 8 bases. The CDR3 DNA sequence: TGTGCCAGCAGCGTTGGGACTAGCGGGAGTGATGAGCAGTTCTTC. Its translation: CASSVGTSGSDEQFF.

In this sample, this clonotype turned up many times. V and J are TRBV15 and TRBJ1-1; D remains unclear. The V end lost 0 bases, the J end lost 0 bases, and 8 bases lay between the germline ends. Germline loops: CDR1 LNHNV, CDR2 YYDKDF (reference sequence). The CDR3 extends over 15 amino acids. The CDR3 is CATSRDPEMNTEAFF. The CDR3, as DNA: TGTGCCACCAGCAGAGACCCAGAGATGAACACTGAAGCTTTCTTT. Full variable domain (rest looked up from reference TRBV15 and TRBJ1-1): DAMVIQNPRYQVTQFGKPVTLSCSQTLNHNVMYWYQQKSSQAPKLLFHYYDKDFNNEADTPDNFQSRRPNTSFCFLDIRSPGLGDTAMYLCATSRDPEMNTEAFFGQGTRLTVV.

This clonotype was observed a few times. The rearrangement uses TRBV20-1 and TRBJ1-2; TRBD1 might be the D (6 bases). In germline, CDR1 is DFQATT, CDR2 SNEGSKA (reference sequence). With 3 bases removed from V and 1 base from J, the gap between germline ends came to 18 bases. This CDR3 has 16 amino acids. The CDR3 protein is CSASSGTSFINYGYTF. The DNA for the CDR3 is TGCAGTGCTAGTTCCGGGACAAGCTTCATTAACTATGGCTACACCTTC.

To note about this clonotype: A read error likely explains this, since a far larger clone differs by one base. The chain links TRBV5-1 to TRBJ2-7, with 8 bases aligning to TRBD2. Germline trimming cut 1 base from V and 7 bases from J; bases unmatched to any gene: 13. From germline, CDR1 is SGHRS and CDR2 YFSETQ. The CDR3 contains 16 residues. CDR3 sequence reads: CASSLSGGLAGNEQYF. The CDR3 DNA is TGCGCCAGCAGCTTGTCGGGGGGGCTAGCGGGCAATGAGCAGTACTTC. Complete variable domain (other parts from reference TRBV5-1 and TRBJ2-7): KAGVTQTPRYLIKTRGQQVTLSCSPISGHRSVSWYQQTPGQGLQFLFEYFSETQRNKGNFPGRFSGRQFSNSRSEMNVSTLELGDSALYLCASSLSGGLAGNEQYFGPGTRLTVT.

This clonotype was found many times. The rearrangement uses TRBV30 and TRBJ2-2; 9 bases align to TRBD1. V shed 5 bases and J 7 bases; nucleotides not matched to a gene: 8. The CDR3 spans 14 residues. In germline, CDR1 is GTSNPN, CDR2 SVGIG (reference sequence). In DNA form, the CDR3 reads TGTGCCTGGCGGCCGGGACAGGGATACGGGGAGCTGTTTTTT. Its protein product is CAWRPGQGYGELFF.

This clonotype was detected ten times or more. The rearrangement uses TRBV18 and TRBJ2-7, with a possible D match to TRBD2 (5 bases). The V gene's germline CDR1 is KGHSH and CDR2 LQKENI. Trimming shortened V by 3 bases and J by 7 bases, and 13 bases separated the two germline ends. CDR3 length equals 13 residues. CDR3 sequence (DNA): TGTGCCAGCTCACCCTCACTAGTGAGGGAGCAGTACTTC. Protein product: CASSPSLVREQYF.

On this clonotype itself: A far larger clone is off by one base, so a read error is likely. This chain's CDR3 is CASSFSLASHVNEQFF. Written as DNA, the CDR3 is TGTGCCAGCAGCTTCAGCTTAGCGAGTCACGTGAATGAGCAGTTCTTC. The chain is built from TRBV13 and TRBJ2-1, with a possible D match to TRBD2 (5 bases). The CDR3 is 16 residues long. Looked up from germline, CDR1 is PRHDT and CDR2 is FYEKMQ (reference sequence). V was clipped by 3 bases and J by 7 bases, with 19 bases between them.

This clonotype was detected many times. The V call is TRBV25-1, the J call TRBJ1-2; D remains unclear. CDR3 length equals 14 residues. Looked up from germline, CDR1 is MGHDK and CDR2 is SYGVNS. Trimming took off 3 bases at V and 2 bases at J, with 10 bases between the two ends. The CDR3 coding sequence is TGTGCCAGCAGTGATGTTTCCAGAAACTATGGCTACACCTTC. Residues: CASSDVSRNYGYTF.

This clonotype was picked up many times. CDR3 coding DNA: TGTGCCAGCTCACCAAGGACTAGCACCGGGGAGCTGTTTTTT. Amino acids: CASSPRTSTGELFF. This chain links TRBV18 with TRBJ2-2, with TRBD2 matching 7 bases. In germline, CDR1 is KGHSH, CDR2 LQKENI. CDR3 length equals 14 residues. Trimming cost V 2 bases and J 4 bases; bases outside gene matches: 1.

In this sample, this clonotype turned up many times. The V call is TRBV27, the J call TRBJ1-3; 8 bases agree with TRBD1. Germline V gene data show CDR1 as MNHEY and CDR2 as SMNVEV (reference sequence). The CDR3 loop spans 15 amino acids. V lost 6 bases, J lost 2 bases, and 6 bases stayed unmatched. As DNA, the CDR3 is TGTGCCAGCAGCCCCAGGGGGCTCGCTGGAAACACCATATATTTT. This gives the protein CASSPRGLAGNTIYF.

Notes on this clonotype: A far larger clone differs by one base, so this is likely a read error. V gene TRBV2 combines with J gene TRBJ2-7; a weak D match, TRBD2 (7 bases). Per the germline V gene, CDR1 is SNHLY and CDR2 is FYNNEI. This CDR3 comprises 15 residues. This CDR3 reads CASSWRGGRANEQHF. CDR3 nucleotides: TGTGCCAGCAGTTGGAGGGGGGGCCGGGCGAACGAGCAGCACTTC.

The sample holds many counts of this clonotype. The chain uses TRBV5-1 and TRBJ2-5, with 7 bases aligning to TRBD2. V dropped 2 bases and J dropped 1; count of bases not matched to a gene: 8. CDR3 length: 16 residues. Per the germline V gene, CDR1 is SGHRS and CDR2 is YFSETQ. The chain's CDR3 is CASSFSNQRGQETQYF. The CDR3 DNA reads TGCGCCAGCAGCTTCAGTAACCAGCGGGGCCAAGAGACCCAGTACTTC.

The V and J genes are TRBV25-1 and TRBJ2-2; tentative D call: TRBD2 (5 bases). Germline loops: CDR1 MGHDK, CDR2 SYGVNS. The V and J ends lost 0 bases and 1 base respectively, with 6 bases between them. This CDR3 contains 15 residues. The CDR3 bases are TGTGCCAGCAGTGAATACCGGGGGAACACCGGGGAGCTGTTTTTT. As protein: CASSEYRGNTGELFF. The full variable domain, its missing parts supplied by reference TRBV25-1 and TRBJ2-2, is EADIYQTPRYLVIGTGKKITLECSQTMGHDKMYWYQQDPGMELHLIHYSYGVNSTEKGDLSSESTVSRIRTEHFPLTLESARPSHTSQYLCASSEYRGNTGELFFGEGSRLTVL.

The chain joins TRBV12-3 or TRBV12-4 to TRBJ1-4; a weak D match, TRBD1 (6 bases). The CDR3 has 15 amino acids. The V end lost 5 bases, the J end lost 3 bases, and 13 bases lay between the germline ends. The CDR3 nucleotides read TGTGCCAGCAGTAAACAGGGAATGGCTAATGAAAAACTGTTTTTT. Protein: CASSKQGMANEKLFF.

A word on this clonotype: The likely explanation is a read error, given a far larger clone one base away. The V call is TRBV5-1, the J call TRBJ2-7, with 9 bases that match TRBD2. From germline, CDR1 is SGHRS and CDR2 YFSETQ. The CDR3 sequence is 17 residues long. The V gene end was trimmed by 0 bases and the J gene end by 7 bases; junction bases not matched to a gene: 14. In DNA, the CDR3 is TGCGCCAGCAGCTTGGTGGCGGGAGGGAGCTCCTACAATGAGCAGTACTTC. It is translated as CASSLVAGGSSYNEQYF. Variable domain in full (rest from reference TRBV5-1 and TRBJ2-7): KAGVTQTPRYLIKTRGQQVTLSCSPISGHRSVSWYQQTPGQGLQFLFEYFSETQRNKGNFPGRFSGRQFSNSRSEMNVSTLELGDSALYLCASSLVAGGSSYNEQYFGPGTRLTVT.

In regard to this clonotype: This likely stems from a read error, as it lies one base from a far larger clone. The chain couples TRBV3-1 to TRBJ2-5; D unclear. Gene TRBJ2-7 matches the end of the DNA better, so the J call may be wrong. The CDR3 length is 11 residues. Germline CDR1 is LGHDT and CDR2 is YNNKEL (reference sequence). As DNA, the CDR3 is TGTGCCAGCAGGAACAACTACGAGCAGTACTTC. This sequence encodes CASRNNYEQYF.